The sequence of this T cell receptor beta chain was determined in a study of shared clonotypes between healthy human individuals. Whole-study findings and limits: Owing to a small donor count, the genetic and exposure-history diversity represented was limited. A reduction in generation probabilities was seen for non-shared clonotypes relative to those shared by all four donors.

In the original workflow: ImmunoSEQ junction-only sequences lacked quality scores, so their filtering differed. Sequencing was performed with immunoSEQ multiplex PCR; in TCRdb, only in-frame clones are kept and a portion is missing. Clone size and V and J calls were adopted from that table, with D and trimming inferred from the DNA. The sample has some 2,100,000 clones; under 95% are singletons. To note about this clone: Its antigen is unidentified. The same CDR3 can be traced to other DNA sequences in this sample.

Naive CD8 populations comprised CD45RO-negative cells positively selected for CCR7, excluding terminally differentiated effector memory CD45RA+ cells. There were only Caucasian adults among the donors, and all lived in Nashville, Tennessee. This CDR3 spans 12 amino acids. Between the trimmed V and J ends, which lost 1 base and 8 bases, there was a span of 5 bases. The germline CDR1 and CDR2 sequences are MNHEY and SMNVEV (reference sequence). The clonotype originates from a man in his late teens or twenties in good health. Some clones in this sample may be carry-over from other donors' samples. What was sequenced was naive CD8+ T cells from PBMCs. This chain joins TRBV27 and TRBJ2-2; D is undetermined. CDR3 region: CASSLLSGELFF. The CDR3 bases are TGTGCCAGCAGTTTATTGTCGGGGGAGCTGTTTTTT.